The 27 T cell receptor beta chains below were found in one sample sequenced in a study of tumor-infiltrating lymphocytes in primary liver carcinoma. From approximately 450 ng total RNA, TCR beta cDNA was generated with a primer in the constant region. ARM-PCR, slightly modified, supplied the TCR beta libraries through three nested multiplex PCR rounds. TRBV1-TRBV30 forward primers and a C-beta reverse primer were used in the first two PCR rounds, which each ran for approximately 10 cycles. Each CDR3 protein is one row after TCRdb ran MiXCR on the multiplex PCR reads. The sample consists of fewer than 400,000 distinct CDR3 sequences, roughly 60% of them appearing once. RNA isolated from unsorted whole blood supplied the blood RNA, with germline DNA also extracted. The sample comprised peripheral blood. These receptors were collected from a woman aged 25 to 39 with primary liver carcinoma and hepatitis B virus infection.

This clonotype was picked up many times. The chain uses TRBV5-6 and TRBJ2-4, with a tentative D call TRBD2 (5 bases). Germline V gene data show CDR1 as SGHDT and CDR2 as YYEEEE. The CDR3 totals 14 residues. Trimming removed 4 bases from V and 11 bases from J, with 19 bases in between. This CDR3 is CASSLGMASYFQYF. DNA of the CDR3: TGTGCCAGCAGCCTTGGAATGGCTAGCTATTTTCAGTACTTC.

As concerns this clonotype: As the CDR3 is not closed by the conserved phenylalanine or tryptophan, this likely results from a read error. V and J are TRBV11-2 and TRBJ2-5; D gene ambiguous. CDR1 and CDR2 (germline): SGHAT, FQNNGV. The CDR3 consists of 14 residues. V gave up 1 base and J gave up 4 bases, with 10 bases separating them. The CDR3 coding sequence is TGTGCCAGCAGCTTAGGACCCGGGCTAGAGACCCAGTACTAC. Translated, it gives CASSLGPGLETQYY.

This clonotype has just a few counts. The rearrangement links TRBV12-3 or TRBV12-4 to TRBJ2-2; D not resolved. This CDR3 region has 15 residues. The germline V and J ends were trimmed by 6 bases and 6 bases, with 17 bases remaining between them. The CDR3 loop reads CASRLTLGSSGELFF. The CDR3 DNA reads TGTGCCAGCAGACTAACCCTGGGGTCATCCGGGGAGCTGTTTTTT.

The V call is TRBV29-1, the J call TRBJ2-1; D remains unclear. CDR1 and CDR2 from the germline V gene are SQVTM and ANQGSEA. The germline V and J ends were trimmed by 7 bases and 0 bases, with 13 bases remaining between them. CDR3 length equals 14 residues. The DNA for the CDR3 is TGCAGCGGTTCTCAGGCGAGCTCCTACAATGAGCAGTTCTTC. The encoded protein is CSGSQASSYNEQFF.

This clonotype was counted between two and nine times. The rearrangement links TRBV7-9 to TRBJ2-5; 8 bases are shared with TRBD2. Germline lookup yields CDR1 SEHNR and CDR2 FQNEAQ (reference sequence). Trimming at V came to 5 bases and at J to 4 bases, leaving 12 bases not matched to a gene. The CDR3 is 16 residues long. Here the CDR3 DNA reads TGTGCCAGCAGCGTAACCCCCCGGCTAGCGGGAGAGACCCAGTACTTC. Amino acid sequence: CASSVTPRLAGETQYF.

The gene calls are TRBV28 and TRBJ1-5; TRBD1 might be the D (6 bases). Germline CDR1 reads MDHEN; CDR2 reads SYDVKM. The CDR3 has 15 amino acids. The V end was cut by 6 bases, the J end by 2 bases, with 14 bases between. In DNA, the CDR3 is TGTGCCAGCAGCTCTACAGGGAAGGGCAATCAGCCCCAGCATTTT. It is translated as CASSSTGKGNQPQHF. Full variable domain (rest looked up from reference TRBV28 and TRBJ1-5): DVKVTQSSRYLVKRTGEKVFLECVQDMDHENMFWYRQDPGLGLRLIYFSYDVKMKEKGDIPEGYSVSREKKERFSLILESASTNQTSMYLCASSSTGKGNQPQHFGDGTRLSIL.

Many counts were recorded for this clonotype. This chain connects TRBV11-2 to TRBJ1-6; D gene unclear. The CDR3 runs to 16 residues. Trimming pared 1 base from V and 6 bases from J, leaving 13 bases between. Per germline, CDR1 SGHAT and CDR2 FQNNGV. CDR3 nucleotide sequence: TGTGCCAGCAGCTTAGGTTTAGGGAACGGTAATTCACCCCTCCACTTT. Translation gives CASSLGLGNGNSPLHF.

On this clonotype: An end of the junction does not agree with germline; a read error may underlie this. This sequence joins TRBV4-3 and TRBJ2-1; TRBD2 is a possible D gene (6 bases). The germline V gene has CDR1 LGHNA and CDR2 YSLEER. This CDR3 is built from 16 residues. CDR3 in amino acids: CANRQDAGSSYNGQFF. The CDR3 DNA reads TGCGCCAACAGGCAAGATGCGGGAAGCTCCTACAATGGGCAGTTCTTC.

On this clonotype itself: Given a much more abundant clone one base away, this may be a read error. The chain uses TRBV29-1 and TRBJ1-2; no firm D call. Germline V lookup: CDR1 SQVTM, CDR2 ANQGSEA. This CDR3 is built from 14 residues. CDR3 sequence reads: CSVKGWEINYGYNF. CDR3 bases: TGCAGCGTCAAGGGCTGGGAGATTAACTATGGCTACAACTTC.

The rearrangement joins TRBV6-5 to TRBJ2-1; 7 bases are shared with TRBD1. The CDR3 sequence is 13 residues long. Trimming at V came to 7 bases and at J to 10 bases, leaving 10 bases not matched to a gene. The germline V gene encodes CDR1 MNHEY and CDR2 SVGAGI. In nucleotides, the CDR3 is TGTGCCAGCAACCCGGGGTCCAGGGGGGAGCAGTTCTTC. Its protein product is CASNPGSRGEQFF.

The CDR3, as DNA: TGCAGTGCAAATAGCGGGATTGTCTACGAGCAGTACTTC. This encodes CSANSGIVYEQYF. The chain couples TRBV20-1 to TRBJ2-7; 8 bases match TRBD2. There are 13 residues in the CDR3. Per the germline V gene, CDR1 is DFQATT and CDR2 is SNEGSKA (reference sequence). V gave up 6 bases and J gave up 3 bases; unmatched junction bases: 7.

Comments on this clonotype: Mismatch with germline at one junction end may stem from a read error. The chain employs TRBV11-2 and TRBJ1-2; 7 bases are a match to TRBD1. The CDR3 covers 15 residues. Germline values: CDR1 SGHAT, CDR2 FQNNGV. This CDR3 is CVSSLGEGGWYGYTF. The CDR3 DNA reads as TGTGTCAGCAGCTTAGGCGAAGGGGGCTGGTATGGCTACACCTTC.

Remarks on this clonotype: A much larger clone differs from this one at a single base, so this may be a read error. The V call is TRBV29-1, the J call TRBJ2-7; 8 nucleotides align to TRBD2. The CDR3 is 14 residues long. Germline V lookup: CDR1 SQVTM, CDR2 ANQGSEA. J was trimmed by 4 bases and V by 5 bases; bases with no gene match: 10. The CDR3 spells CSVWGLSGKYEQYF. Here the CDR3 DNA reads TGCAGCGTTTGGGGCCTTAGCGGGAAGTACGAGCAGTACTTC.

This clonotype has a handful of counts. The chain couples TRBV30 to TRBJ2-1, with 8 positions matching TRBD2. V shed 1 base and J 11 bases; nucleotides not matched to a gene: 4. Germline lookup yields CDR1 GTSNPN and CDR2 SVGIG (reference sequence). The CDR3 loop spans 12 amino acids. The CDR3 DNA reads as TGTGCCTGGAGTGGTGGACTAGCCAAGCAGTTCTTC. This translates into CAWSGGLAKQFF.

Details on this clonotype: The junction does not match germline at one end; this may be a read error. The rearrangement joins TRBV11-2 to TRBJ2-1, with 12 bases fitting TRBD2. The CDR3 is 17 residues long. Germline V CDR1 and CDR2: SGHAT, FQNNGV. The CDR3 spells CTSISLRTSGIYNEQFF. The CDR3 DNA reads TGTACCAGCATCTCCTTAAGGACTAGCGGGATCTACAATGAACAGTTCTTC.

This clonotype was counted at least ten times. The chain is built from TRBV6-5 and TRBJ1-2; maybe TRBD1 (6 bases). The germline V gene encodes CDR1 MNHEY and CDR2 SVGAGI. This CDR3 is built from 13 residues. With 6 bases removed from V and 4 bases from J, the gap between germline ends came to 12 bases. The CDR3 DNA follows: TGTGCCAGCAGACTAACAGGGCGCTATGGCTACACCTTC. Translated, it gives CASRLTGRYGYTF.

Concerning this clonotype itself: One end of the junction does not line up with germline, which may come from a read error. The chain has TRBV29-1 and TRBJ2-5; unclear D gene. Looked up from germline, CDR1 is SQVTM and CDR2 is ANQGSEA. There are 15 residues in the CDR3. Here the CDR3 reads CSVVGNTCYQETQYF. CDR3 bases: TGCAGCGTTGTGGGTAACACTTGCTACCAAGAGACGCAGTACTTC.

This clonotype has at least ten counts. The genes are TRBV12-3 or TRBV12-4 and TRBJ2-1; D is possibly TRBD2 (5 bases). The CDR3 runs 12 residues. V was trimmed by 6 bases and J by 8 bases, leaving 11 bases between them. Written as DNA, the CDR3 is TGTGCCAGCAGCTGGCGGGTGGATGAGCAGTTCTTC. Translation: CASSWRVDEQFF.

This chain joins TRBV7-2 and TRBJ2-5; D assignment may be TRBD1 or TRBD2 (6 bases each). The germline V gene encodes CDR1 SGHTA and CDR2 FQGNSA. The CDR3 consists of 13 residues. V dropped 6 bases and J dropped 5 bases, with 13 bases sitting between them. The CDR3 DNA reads TGTGCCAGCAGTCGACAGGCGGGGGAGACCCAGTACTTC. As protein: CASSRQAGETQYF. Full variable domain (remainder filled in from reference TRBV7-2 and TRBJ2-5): GAGVSQSPSNKVTEKGKDVELRCDPISGHTALYWYRQSLGQGLEFLIYFQGNSAPDKSGLPSDRFSAERTGGSVSTLTIQRTQQEDSAVYLCASSRQAGETQYFGPGTRLLVL.

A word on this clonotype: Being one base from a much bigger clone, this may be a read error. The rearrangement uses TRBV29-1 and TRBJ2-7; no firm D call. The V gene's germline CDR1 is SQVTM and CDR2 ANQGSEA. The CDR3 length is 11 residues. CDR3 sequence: CSVEERYEQHF. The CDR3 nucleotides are TGCAGCGTTGAAGAAAGGTACGAGCAGCACTTC.

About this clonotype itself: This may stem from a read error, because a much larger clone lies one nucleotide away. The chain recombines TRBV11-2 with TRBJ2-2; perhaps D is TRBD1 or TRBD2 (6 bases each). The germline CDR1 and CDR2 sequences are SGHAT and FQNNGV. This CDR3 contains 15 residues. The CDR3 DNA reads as TGTGCCAGCAGCTTTAGGGGGAGTGACACCGGGGGGCTGTTTTTT. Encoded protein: CASSFRGSDTGGLFF.

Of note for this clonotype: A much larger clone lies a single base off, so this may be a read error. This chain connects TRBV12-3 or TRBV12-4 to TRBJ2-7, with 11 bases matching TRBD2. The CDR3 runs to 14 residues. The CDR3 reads CVSSPTSGTYEQYF. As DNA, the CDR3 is TGTGTCAGCAGCCCGACTAGCGGGACCTACGAGCAGTACTTC.

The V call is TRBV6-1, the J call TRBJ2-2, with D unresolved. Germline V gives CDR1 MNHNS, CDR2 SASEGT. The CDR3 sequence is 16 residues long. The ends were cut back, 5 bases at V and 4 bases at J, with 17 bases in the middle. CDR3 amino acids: CASSTLVGMGTGELFF. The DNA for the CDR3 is TGTGCCAGCAGTACCCTAGTGGGTATGGGCACCGGGGAGCTGTTTTTT.

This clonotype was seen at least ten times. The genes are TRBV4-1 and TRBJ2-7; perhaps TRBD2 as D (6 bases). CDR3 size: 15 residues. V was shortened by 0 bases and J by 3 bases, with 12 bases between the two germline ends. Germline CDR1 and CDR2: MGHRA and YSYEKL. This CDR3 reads CASSQDSGRDYEQYF. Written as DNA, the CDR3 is TGCGCCAGCAGCCAAGATAGCGGAAGGGACTACGAGCAGTACTTC.

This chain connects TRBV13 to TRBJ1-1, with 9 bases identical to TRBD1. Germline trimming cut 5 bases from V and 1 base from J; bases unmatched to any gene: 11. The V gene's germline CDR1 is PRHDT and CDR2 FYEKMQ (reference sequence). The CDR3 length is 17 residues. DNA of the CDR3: TGTGCCAGCAGCCGGAGAAGCAAGGGACAGGGGAACACTGAAGCTTTCTTT. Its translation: CASSRRSKGQGNTEAFF.

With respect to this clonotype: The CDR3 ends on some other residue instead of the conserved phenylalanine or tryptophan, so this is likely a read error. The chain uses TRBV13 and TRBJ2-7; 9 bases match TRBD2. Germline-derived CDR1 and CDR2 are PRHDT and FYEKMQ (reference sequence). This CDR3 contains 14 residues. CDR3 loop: CANSRGTSFGEQYL. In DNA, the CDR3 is TGTGCCAACAGCCGTGGGACTAGCTTCGGTGAGCAGTACTTA.

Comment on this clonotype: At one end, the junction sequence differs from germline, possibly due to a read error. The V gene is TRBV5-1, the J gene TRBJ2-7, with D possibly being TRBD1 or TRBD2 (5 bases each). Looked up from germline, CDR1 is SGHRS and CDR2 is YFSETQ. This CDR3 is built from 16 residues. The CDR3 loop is CASSLYMGVGAYEQYF. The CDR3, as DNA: TGCGCCAGCAGCTTATACATGGGGGTCGGGGCCTACGAACAGTACTTC.